This record concerns one T cell receptor beta chain sequence. Its antigen is as yet unknown. With 5 bases removed from V and 3 bases from J, the gap between germline ends came to 17 bases. The CDR3 has 15 residues. Germline CDR1 is LNHDA and CDR2 is SQIVND (reference sequence). This entry comes from a study of human T cells and chemical hapten exposure. Overall study context: Small differences in pooled library volume mainly drove the variation in TCR yields per sample. Regarding the study as a whole: No change in TCRs above 1 in 1000 frequency was produced by DPC sensitization.

Total RNA came from unfractionated whole blood. Within the library, unique molecular identifiers were attached to each individual cDNA molecule. In TCRdb, the 5' RACE reads were re-called with MiXCR into one record per CDR3 protein. The data contain tens of thousands of distinct CDR3 sequences, under 10% of them singletons. This sequence originates from a male donor in good health. The chain links TRBV19 to TRBJ2-7, with no clear D. The CDR3 DNA sequence: TGTGCCAGTAGTTTCACCCCTGATTCCGACTACGAGCAGTACTTC. Amino acid sequence: CASSFTPDSDYEQYF.